The 29 T cell receptor beta chains below all came from one sample that was sequenced in a study of T cell responses to AZD1222 COVID-19 vaccine. Assay: immunoSEQ multiplex PCR; the TCRdb copy retains only in-frame clones and omits some. In the table there are 75,000 to 90,000 clones, around 90% of which are singletons. Sequenced here: peripheral blood, sampled on day 0 of AZD1222 vaccination. The receptors were gathered from an adult in good health.

This CDR3 reads CASSPGDTENTEAFF. In DNA, the CDR3 is TGCGCCAGCAGCCCAGGGGACACCGAGAACACTGAAGCTTTCTTT. The chain combines TRBV5-1 with TRBJ1-1, with D perhaps matching TRBD1 (6 bases). Germline V gene lookup returns CDR1 SGHRS and CDR2 YFSETQ. This CDR3 region has 15 residues. V was cut by 4 bases and J by 1 base, with 14 bases left in between.

V gene TRBV6-5 combines with J gene TRBJ1-2; 7 positions agree with TRBD1. Trimming at V came to 2 bases and at J to 3 bases, leaving 6 bases not matched to a gene. Germline V CDR1 and CDR2: MNHEY, SVGAGI. CDR3 length: 15 residues. Written as DNA, the CDR3 is TGTGCCAGCAGTTACCTCGGGACAGCTGACTATGGCTACACCTTC. Protein: CASSYLGTADYGYTF.

This rearrangement joins TRBV4-1 to TRBJ2-3, with TRBD2 identical over 11 bases. Trimming took 3 bases from V and 1 from J; bases not matched to a gene: 6. Per the germline V gene, CDR1 is MGHRA and CDR2 is YSYEKL. The CDR3 runs to 17 residues. In DNA form, the CDR3 reads TGCGCCAGCAGCCAGACCCGACTAGCGGGGCGCACAGATACGCAGTATTTT. Protein: CASSQTRLAGRTDTQYF.

This clone was counted between two and nine times. The rearrangement links TRBV2 to TRBJ2-5; 7 positions agree with TRBD1. The CDR3 loop spans 14 amino acids. V was pared by 6 bases and J by 4 bases, with 8 bases of the junction left unmatched. Germline V CDR1 and CDR2: SNHLY, FYNNEI. CDR3 in amino acids: CASRESTGRETQYF. CDR3 nucleotide sequence: TGTGCCAGCAGAGAGTCGACAGGGAGAGAGACCCAGTACTTC.

This sequence joins TRBV5-1 and TRBJ1-6; 8 bases line up with TRBD1. There are 14 residues in the CDR3. After removal of 4 bases from V and 10 bases from J, the junction contained 7 bases not matched to a gene. The germline CDR1 and CDR2 sequences are SGHRS and YFSETQ. The CDR3 DNA is TGCGCCAGCAGCCCCGGACAGGGCAGGTCACCCCTCCACTTT. This translates into CASSPGQGRSPLHF. Variable domain in full (rest from reference TRBV5-1 and TRBJ1-6): KAGVTQTPRYLIKTRGQQVTLSCSPISGHRSVSWYQQTPGQGLQFLFEYFSETQRNKGNFPGRFSGRQFSNSRSEMNVSTLELGDSALYLCASSPGQGRSPLHFGNGTRLTVT.

The V gene is TRBV3-1 (or the pseudogene TRBV3-2), the J gene TRBJ2-6; D gene uncertain. In germline, CDR1 is LGHDT, CDR2 YNNKEL (reference sequence). V lost 3 bases, J lost 6 bases, and 0 bases lay in between. CDR3 length: 11 residues. The CDR3 coding sequence is TGTGCCAGCAGCCAGGCCAACGTCCTGACTTTC. Protein product: CASSQANVLTF.

The chain carries TRBV19 and TRBJ1-5; D possibly corresponds to TRBD1 (6 bases). Deletions cut 2 bases from V and 2 bases from J, with 19 bases between. Germline values: CDR1 LNHDA, CDR2 SQIVND (reference sequence). The CDR3 runs to 18 residues. The CDR3 region is CASSIPGQFQMGNQPQHF. The DNA for the CDR3 is TGTGCCAGTAGTATACCCGGACAGTTTCAAATGGGCAATCAGCCCCAGCATTTT.

The chain recombines TRBV6-5 with TRBJ2-7, with a tentative D call TRBD1 (6 bases). The V end lost 11 bases, the J end lost 0 bases, and 14 bases lay between the germline ends. Germline lookup yields CDR1 MNHEY and CDR2 SVGAGI. CDR3 size: 13 residues. The CDR3 DNA sequence: TGTGCCTTGGATGGACAGAACTCCTACGAGCAGTACTTC. Translation: CALDGQNSYEQYF.

The J gene is TRBJ1-1, the V gene TRBV2, with D possibly TRBD1 on 5 matching bases. The CDR3 runs to 10 residues. The germline V and J ends were trimmed by 7 bases and 11 bases, with 11 bases remaining between them. Germline V CDR1 and CDR2: SNHLY, FYNNEI. This CDR3 reads CASTRGMAFF. The CDR3 nucleotides are TGTGCCAGCACTCGGGGGATGGCTTTCTTT.

This chain uses TRBV30 with TRBJ1-3; D is unclear. Trimming removed 0 bases at V and 4 bases at J, with 7 bases between. This CDR3 comprises 13 residues. CDR1 GTSNPN and CDR2 SVGIG come from the germline V gene (reference sequence). CDR3 sequence (DNA): TGTGCCTGGAGTGTAACAGCAGGAAACACCATATATTTT. It yields the protein CAWSVTAGNTIYF.

This clone came up once. This sequence joins TRBV29-1 and TRBJ2-3; no clear D. Deletions cut 7 bases from V and 11 bases from J, with 22 bases between. The V gene's germline CDR1 is SQVTM and CDR2 ANQGSEA. This CDR3 is 13 amino acids long. In DNA form, the CDR3 reads TGCAGCGCGTCCGGCCAGTCAACTAAAGGGCAGTATTTT. The encoded protein is CSASGQSTKGQYF.

V is TRBV10-3 and J is TRBJ2-3; D is unresolved. V lost 9 bases and J lost 0, with 13 bases in between. CDR1 ENHRY and CDR2 SYGVKD come from the germline V gene. This CDR3 spans 14 amino acids. CDR3 coding DNA: TGTGCCATTGCATCGGGTGGCAGCACAGATACGCAGTATTTT. It translates to CAIASGGSTDTQYF.

The chain uses TRBV12-3 or TRBV12-4 and TRBJ1-2; no reliable D call. Between the trimmed V and J ends, which lost 3 bases and 6 bases, there was a span of 11 bases. The CDR3 runs to 13 residues. The CDR3 spells CASSFIAVNGYTF. CDR3 nucleotide sequence: TGTGCCAGCAGTTTCATTGCAGTTAATGGCTACACCTTC.

This rearrangement joins TRBV29-1 to TRBJ1-1; no firm D call. CDR3 length equals 11 residues. CDR1 SQVTM and CDR2 ANQGSEA come from the germline V gene. V gave up 5 bases and J gave up 5 bases, with 9 bases separating them. Here the CDR3 reads CSVREGTEAFF. Written as DNA, the CDR3 is TGCAGCGTTCGAGAAGGAACTGAAGCTTTCTTT.

The chain joins TRBV11-2 to TRBJ2-6, with D perhaps matching TRBD2 (5 bases). Germline V CDR1 and CDR2: SGHAT, FQNNGV. V was clipped by 3 bases and J by 4 bases, with 13 bases between them. This CDR3 comprises 16 residues. The CDR3 loop is CASSFSRGAGANVLTF. The CDR3 DNA follows: TGTGCCAGCAGCTTTTCCCGGGGAGCAGGGGCCAACGTCCTGACTTTC.

The rearrangement uses TRBV7-9 and TRBJ2-5; D assignment may be TRBD1 or TRBD2 (6 bases each). Germline CDR1 reads SEHNR; CDR2 reads FQNEAQ (reference sequence). The CDR3 runs to 15 residues. Trimming stripped 2 bases from V and 5 bases from J, with 15 bases between. Here the CDR3 reads CASSLLGGSLETQYF. The CDR3 DNA is TGTGCCAGCAGCTTACTGGGGGGCTCTTTGGAGACCCAGTACTTC. The full variable domain, its missing parts supplied by reference TRBV7-9 and TRBJ2-5, is DTGVSQNPRHKITKRGQNVTFRCDPISEHNRLYWYRQTLGQGPEFLTYFQNEAQLEKSRLLSDRFSAERPKGSFSTLEIQRTEQGDSAMYLCASSLLGGSLETQYFGPGTRLLVL.

The chain has TRBV15 and TRBJ2-5; 7 positions agree with TRBD2. This CDR3 is built from 16 residues. With V trimmed by 0 bases and J by 5 bases, 9 bases remained unmatched. Germline-derived CDR1 and CDR2 are LNHNV and YYDKDF (reference sequence). The CDR3 region is CATSRDLSTSRETQYF. In DNA, the CDR3 is TGTGCCACCAGCAGAGATCTATCGACTAGCAGGGAGACCCAGTACTTC.

J is TRBJ1-3 and V is TRBV11-2; no definite D call. Germline values: CDR1 SGHAT, CDR2 FQNNGV. V was shortened by 5 bases and J by 7 bases, with 9 bases between the two germline ends. The CDR3 contains 12 residues. This CDR3 is CASSLQYNTIYF. CDR3 sequence (DNA): TGTGCCAGCAGCCTTCAATATAACACCATATATTTT.

The rearrangement uses TRBV6-5 and TRBJ2-7; D may be TRBD1 or TRBD2 (5 bases each). This CDR3 region has 15 residues. With 4 bases removed from V and 6 bases from J, the gap between germline ends came to 19 bases. Germline CDR1 reads MNHEY; CDR2 reads SVGAGI. In nucleotides, the CDR3 is TGTGCCAGCAGTTCGGACTCCCGAGGGGTCCTCGAGCAGTACTTC. Protein sequence: CASSSDSRGVLEQYF.

The chain uses TRBV5-4 and TRBJ2-5; 16 nucleotides align to TRBD2. V lost 4 bases and J lost 4; bases outside the gene matches: 4. Germline lookup yields CDR1 SGHNT and CDR2 YYREEE (reference sequence). The CDR3 is 16 residues long. The CDR3 DNA is TGTGCCAGCAGCGGGACTAGCGGGGGGGCCCGAGAGACCCAGTACTTC. This encodes CASSGTSGGARETQYF.

This clone was counted a single time. The genes are TRBV30 and TRBJ1-5, with TRBD1 matching 9 bases. V gave up 2 bases and J gave up 6 bases; unmatched junction bases: 11. This CDR3 comprises 16 residues. The V gene's germline CDR1 is GTSNPN and CDR2 SVGIG (reference sequence). CDR3 nucleotides: TGTGCCTGGAGTCATCCGGGACAGGGAGGGGGTCAGCCCCAGCATTTT. Amino acid sequence: CAWSHPGQGGGQPQHF.

The V and J genes are TRBV19 and TRBJ2-7, with D tentatively TRBD2 (5 bases). Germline lookup yields CDR1 LNHDA and CDR2 SQIVND (reference sequence). The V end was cut by 5 bases, the J end by 6 bases, with 14 bases between. This CDR3 is built from 13 residues. For the CDR3, the DNA is TGTGCCAGTAGTGAGGTGGGAGACTCCGAGCAGTACTTC. Amino acids: CASSEVGDSEQYF. The variable domain in full, with the rest retrieved from reference TRBV19 and TRBJ2-7, is DGGITQSPKYLFRKEGQNVTLSCEQNLNHDAMYWYRQDPGQGLRLIYYSQIVNDFQKGDIAEGYSVSREKKESFPLTVTSAQKNPTAFYLCASSEVGDSEQYFGPGTRLTVT.

This clone was recorded once. This chain connects TRBV27 to TRBJ2-3; 10 nucleotides match TRBD1. The CDR3 is 15 residues long. The J segment lost 4 bases and the V segment lost 6 bases, leaving 7 bases of the junction unmatched. The germline gives CDR1 MNHEY, CDR2 SMNVEV (reference sequence). CDR3 protein: CASRNSDRGPDTQYF. In DNA, the CDR3 is TGTGCCAGCAGGAATTCAGACAGGGGGCCAGATACGCAGTATTTT.

The chain employs TRBV10-3 and TRBJ1-4; 7 bases fit TRBD1. CDR3 length equals 14 residues. Germline CDR1 reads ENHRY; CDR2 reads SYGVKD. The ends lost 2 bases at V and 8 bases at J; junction bases unmatched: 5. CDR3 loop: CAISEGRGEEKLFF. CDR3 nucleotides: TGTGCCATCAGTGAGGGCAGGGGGGAAGAAAAACTGTTTTTT.

V is TRBV19 and J is TRBJ2-7, with 11 bases aligning to TRBD2. The CDR3 is made up of 14 amino acids. From germline, CDR1 is LNHDA and CDR2 SQIVND (reference sequence). J lost 6 bases, V lost 3 bases, and 4 bases had no gene match. The CDR3 sequence is CASSMVLAGAEQYF. In DNA, the CDR3 is TGTGCCAGTAGTATGGTACTAGCGGGAGCCGAGCAGTACTTC.

This chain links TRBV9 with TRBJ2-1; 7 nucleotides align to TRBD2. CDR3 size: 15 residues. V was clipped by 0 bases and J by 7 bases; unmatched bases: 7. The germline V gene has CDR1 SGDLS and CDR2 YYNGEE. CDR3 region: CASSVAAGAGNEQFF. DNA for the CDR3: TGTGCCAGCAGCGTAGCTGCAGGAGCGGGGAATGAGCAGTTCTTC. Drawing the rest from reference TRBV9 and TRBJ2-1, the complete variable domain is DSGVTQTPKHLITATGQRVTLRCSPRSGDLSVYWYQQSLDQGLQFLIQYYNGEERAKGNILERFSAQQFPDLHSELNLSSLELGDSALYFCASSVAAGAGNEQFFGPGTRLTVL.

The chain combines TRBV2 with TRBJ1-3; 7 bases are a match to TRBD1. Germline V lookup: CDR1 SNHLY, CDR2 FYNNEI. The CDR3 is 15 residues long. J lost 4 bases, V lost 6 bases, and 9 bases had no gene match. The CDR3 is CASSSLTGSGNTIYF. Here the CDR3 DNA reads TGTGCCAGCAGCTCCCTGACAGGGTCCGGAAACACCATATATTTT.

The gene calls are TRBV5-1 and TRBJ2-5; D is ambiguous. This CDR3 is 8 amino acids long. V gave up 6 bases and J gave up 10 bases, with 4 bases separating them. CDR1 is SGHRS, CDR2 YFSETQ, per germline. The CDR3 spells CASNLQYF. CDR3 nucleotides: TGCGCCAGCAACCTCCAGTACTTC.

This chain connects TRBV5-6 to TRBJ1-5; D is perhaps TRBD1 (6 bases). CDR1 SGHDT and CDR2 YYEEEE come from the germline V gene. V was clipped by 1 base and J by 6 bases, with 17 bases between them. The CDR3 consists of 16 residues. The CDR3 here is CASSLFGGAWVQPQHF. The CDR3 nucleotides are TGTGCCAGCAGCTTGTTCGGGGGGGCCTGGGTTCAGCCCCAGCATTTT.